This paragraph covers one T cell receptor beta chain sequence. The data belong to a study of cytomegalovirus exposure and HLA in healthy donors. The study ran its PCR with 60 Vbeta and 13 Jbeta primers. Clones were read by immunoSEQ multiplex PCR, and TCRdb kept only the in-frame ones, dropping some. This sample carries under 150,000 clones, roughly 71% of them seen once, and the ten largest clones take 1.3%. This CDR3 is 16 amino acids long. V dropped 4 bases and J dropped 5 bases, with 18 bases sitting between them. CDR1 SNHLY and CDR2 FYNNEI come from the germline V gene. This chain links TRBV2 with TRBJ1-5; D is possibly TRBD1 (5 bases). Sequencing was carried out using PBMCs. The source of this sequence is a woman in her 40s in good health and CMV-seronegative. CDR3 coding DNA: TGTGCCAGCAGTGCCTTGGGGCACAGTGGGGATCAGCCCCAGCATTTT. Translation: CASSALGHSGDQPQHF.